This TCR beta chain was retrieved from a study of blood T cell repertoires in COVID-19. The overall study: Specimens from acute and convalescent COVID-19 originated in the United States, Italy and Spain.

The CDR3 is made up of 14 amino acids. V lost 5 bases and J 1 base, leaving 9 bases between the germline ends. CDR1 and CDR2 from the germline V gene are SEHNR and FQNEAQ (reference sequence). Seattle participants joined during active infection and were tracked over time. Sequencing used immunoSEQ multiplex PCR; TCRdb keeps in-frame clones, though not all of them. The sample includes approximately 170,000 clones, roughly 93% of them seen just once. The sequence was obtained from a man younger than 35 with COVID-19, enrolled during active disease. The rearrangement links TRBV7-9 to TRBJ2-1, with a possible D match to TRBD1 (5 bases). The specimen was peripheral blood. The CDR3 region is CASSPGLSYNEQFF. The DNA of the CDR3 is TGTGCCAGCAGCCCAGGGCTTTCCTACAATGAGCAGTTCTTC.